A selection of T cell receptor beta chains follows, all from one sample in a study of shared clonotypes between healthy human individuals. Produced via immunoSEQ multiplex PCR; TCRdb's table is partial and in-frame only. The profile shows approximately 2,000,000 clones, 92% of them singletons. Sequenced: naive CD4+ T cells from PBMCs. These receptor sequences come from a man aged 18 to 35 in good health. Some clones in this sample may be carry-over from other donors' samples. Each CDR3 is given with its conserved first and last residue. D genes are given only for firm matches. Rows give clone size only sometimes, using once, few, many, or a class for an expanded clone.

V,D,size,J,CDR3,DNA
TRBV28,NA,NA,TRBJ1-2,CASSLGSQGEYGYTF,TGTGCCAGCAGTTTAGGGTCACAGGGAGAGTATGGCTACACCTTC
TRBV7-3,NA,once,TRBJ2-5,CASSFGTTVGTQYF,TGTGCCAGCAGCTTTGGGACGACCGTCGGGACCCAGTACTTC
TRBV2,TRBD2,NA,TRBJ2-1,CASRSAGVYNEQFF,TGTGCCAGCAGGTCAGCGGGGGTCTACAATGAGCAGTTCTTC
TRBV7-2,NA,NA,TRBJ2-1,CASSLINALEQFF,TGTGCCAGCAGCTTAATTAACGCCCTTGAGCAGTTCTTC
TRBV5-1,NA,NA,TRBJ2-5,CASSEGGLRSETQYF,TGCGCCAGCAGCGAGGGGGGTCTTAGGTCGGAGACCCAGTACTTC
TRBV7-8,NA,NA,TRBJ2-7,CASSLEDVSYEQYF,TGTGCCAGCAGCTTAGAGGACGTCTCCTACGAGCAGTACTTC
TRBV7-3,TRBD2,NA,TRBJ2-6,CASSPALAGGPGANVLTF,TGTGCCAGCAGCCCGGCCCTGGCGGGAGGGCCCGGGGCCAACGTCCTGACTTTC
TRBV2,NA,NA,TRBJ1-3,CASSEAARISGNTIYF,TGTGCCAGCAGTGAAGCCGCGCGAATCTCTGGAAACACCATATATTTT
TRBV21-1,NA,NA,TRBJ2-7,CASSKERGSGNEQYF,TGTGCCAGCAGCAAAGAGAGGGGAAGCGGGAACGAGCAGTACTTC
TRBV2,NA,NA,TRBJ2-1,CASRDLSYNEQFF,TGTGCCAGCAGGGATCTTTCCTACAATGAGCAGTTCTTC
TRBV5-1,TRBD1,NA,TRBJ1-4,CASSLGQGPTNEKLFF,TGCGCCAGCAGCCTTGGACAGGGCCCAACTAATGAAAAACTGTTTTTT
TRBV7-9,NA,NA,TRBJ2-1,CASILGFGGSQQFF,TGTGCCAGCATTCTAGGGTTTGGCGGTTCTCAGCAGTTCTTC
TRBV7-2,NA,NA,TRBJ1-5,CASSKRGQGSRINQPQHF,TGTGCCAGCAGCAAAAGAGGCCAGGGCTCGAGGATCAATCAGCCCCAGCATTTT
TRBV7-2,TRBD1,NA,TRBJ2-7,CASSPGTGLHEQYF,TGTGCCAGCAGCCCCGGGACAGGGCTCCACGAGCAGTACTTC
TRBV29-1,TRBD1,NA,TRBJ1-3,CSVVKSRGRNTIYF,TGCAGCGTTGTAAAAAGCAGGGGGAGGAACACCATATATTTT
TRBV28,TRBD2,NA,TRBJ2-3,CASSLNRGRGPDTQYF,TGTGCCAGCAGTTTAAATCGCGGGAGAGGACCAGATACGCAGTATTTT
TRBV6-1,NA,NA,TRBJ1-3,CASVSGFGNTIYF,TGTGCCAGCGTGTCGGGGTTTGGAAACACCATATATTTT
TRBV2,NA,NA,TRBJ2-4,CASSDYRNAYF,TGTGCCAGCAGTGATTATAGAAATGCGTACTTC
TRBV27,NA,NA,TRBJ2-7,CASSHLEQYF,TGTGCCAGCAGTCACCTGGAGCAGTACTTC
TRBV28,TRBD1,NA,TRBJ1-2,CASSLSGQGARWGYGYTF,TGTGCCAGCAGTTTATCGGGACAGGGGGCCAGATGGGGCTATGGCTACACCTTC
TRBV4-3,NA,NA,TRBJ2-2,CASSQDENFGELFF,TGCGCCAGCAGCCAAGATGAAAATTTCGGGGAGCTGTTTTTT
TRBV27,NA,NA,TRBJ1-1,CASRAYNTEAFF,TGTGCCAGCAGGGCCTATAACACTGAAGCTTTCTTT
TRBV28,TRBD1,NA,TRBJ2-7,CASSRQGTLYEQYF,TGTGCCAGCAGTCGACAGGGTACCCTCTACGAGCAGTACTTC
TRBV7-9,TRBD1,once,TRBJ2-4,CASSVQGTKNIQYF,TGTGCCAGCAGCGTACAGGGGACCAAAAACATTCAGTACTTC
TRBV19,TRBD1,once,TRBJ2-5,CASSFPGQGVQETQYF,TGTGCCAGTAGTTTCCCCGGACAGGGGGTCCAAGAGACCCAGTACTTC
TRBV7-3,NA,NA,TRBJ2-1,CASSPTSFHEQFF,TGTGCCAGCAGCCCGACTAGTTTCCATGAGCAGTTCTTC
TRBV9,TRBD1,NA,TRBJ2-1,CASSRRGDSSYNEQFF,TGTGCCAGCAGCCGGCGAGGGGACAGCTCCTACAATGAGCAGTTCTTC